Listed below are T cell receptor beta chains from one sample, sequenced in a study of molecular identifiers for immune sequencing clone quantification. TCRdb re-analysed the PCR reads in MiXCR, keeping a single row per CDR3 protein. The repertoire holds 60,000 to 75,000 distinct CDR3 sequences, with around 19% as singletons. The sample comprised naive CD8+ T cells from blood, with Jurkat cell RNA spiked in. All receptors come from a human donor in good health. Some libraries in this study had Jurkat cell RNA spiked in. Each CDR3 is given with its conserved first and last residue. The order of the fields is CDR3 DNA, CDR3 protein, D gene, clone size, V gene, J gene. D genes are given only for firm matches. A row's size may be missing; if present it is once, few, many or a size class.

TGCAGCGTAGGGACACCCTACCAAGAGACCCAGTACTTC	CSVGTPYQETQYF	-	many	TRBV29-1	TRBJ2-5
TGCGCCAGCAGCCAAATGTCCTACAATGAGCAGTTCTTC	CASSQMSYNEQFF	-	many	TRBV4-3	TRBJ2-1
TGTGCCAGCAGCTCAAGGAAAGGCTTCTTACTGGGTTATGGCTACACCTTC	CASSSRKGFLLGYGYTF	-	-	TRBV7-8	TRBJ1-2
TGCAGTGCCAGACTAAGATCTAACAATGAGCAGTTCTTC	CSARLRSNNEQFF	-	few	TRBV20-1	TRBJ2-1
TGTGCCAGCAGCTTAGAGGCTAGGGGACGCAATGAGCAGTTCTTC	CASSLEARGRNEQFF	-	many	TRBV7-2	TRBJ2-1
TGTGCCAGCAGTCCCCGACCAGTTCCCGGGGAGCTGTTTTTT	CASSPRPVPGELFF	-	-	TRBV28	TRBJ2-2
TGTGCCACCAGTGAAACGGGAGGGGAAGGGTTGACAGATACGCAGTATTTT	CATSETGGEGLTDTQYF	TRBD2	many	TRBV24-1	TRBJ2-3
TGCAGTGCTAGAGATAAAGGAATTCCTGGGGCCAACGTCCTGACTTTC	CSARDKGIPGANVLTF	-	few	TRBV20-1	TRBJ2-6
TGTGCCAGCAGTGAAGGGGACATTGGCTACACCTTC	CASSEGDIGYTF	-	few	TRBV2	TRBJ1-2
TGTGCCAGTAGTATTGGGACAGGAGACTACGAGCAGTACTTC	CASSIGTGDYEQYF	TRBD1	many	TRBV19	TRBJ2-7
TGTGCCAGCAGCCAAGGGGAGGGTTTGGGTGAAGCTTTCTTT	CASSQGEGLGEAFF	-	many	TRBV3-1	TRBJ1-1
TGTGCCAGCAGGTTACAGGGGGCTTGGACAGATACGCAGTATTTT	CASRLQGAWTDTQYF	TRBD1	-	TRBV27	TRBJ2-3
TGTGCCAGCAGCTTGAGAGGGGGGGACTACGAGCAGTACTTC	CASSLRGGDYEQYF	-	many	TRBV5-5	TRBJ2-7
TGTGCCAGCAGTTTTTTTACGGGGGAGACCCAGTACTTC	CASSFFTGETQYF	-	many	TRBV27	TRBJ2-5
TGTGCCAGCTGCCGCCGCGCGGACGGGATAACCGGGGAGCTGTTTTTT	CASCRRADGITGELFF	-	many	TRBV11-3	TRBJ2-2
TGTGCCAGCAGCCAAGTGTATCGGGGGGGGAACACTGAAGCTTTCTTT	CASSQVYRGGNTEAFF	-	many	TRBV4-2	TRBJ1-1
TGCAGTGCTAGAGATCGGAATAGCGGGAGGACGAGGTCCTACAATGAGCAGTTCTTC	CSARDRNSGRTRSYNEQFF	TRBD2	many	TRBV20-1	TRBJ2-1
TGTGCCAACGACGACAGGGAATTAGAGACCCAGTACTTC	CANDDRELETQYF	TRBD1	-	TRBV2	TRBJ2-5
TGTGCCAGCAGCTTAGGAGAGCTGTGGGATGAGCAGTTCTTC	CASSLGELWDEQFF	-	many	TRBV7-9	TRBJ2-1
TGCGCCAGCAGCCAGGTGGGAGGGATGGGGGATGAGCAGTTCTTC	CASSQVGGMGDEQFF	TRBD2	many	TRBV4-1	TRBJ2-1
TGCAGTGCTAGAGATTGGCTGTCGTACAATGAGCAGTTCTTC	CSARDWLSYNEQFF	-	few	TRBV20-1	TRBJ2-1
TGTGCCAGTTCTACGGGGAATGAGCAGTTCTTC	CASSTGNEQFF	-	many	TRBV27	TRBJ2-1
TGTGCCAGCAGTTCCTGGACTAGCGGGAACTCCTACGAGCAGTACTTC	CASSSWTSGNSYEQYF	TRBD2	many	TRBV28	TRBJ2-7
TGTGCCAGCAGCTTGGAGTCGTGGGGGCTAGCTGTCTACGAGCAGTACTTC	CASSLESWGLAVYEQYF	-	many	TRBV5-5	TRBJ2-7
TGTGCCAGCAGCTTAGCGAGGACTAGGCAAGAGACCCAGTACTTC	CASSLARTRQETQYF	TRBD2	many	TRBV7-6	TRBJ2-5
TGTGCCAGCAGCAATTCGGGGGGGACAGGGAACACTGAAGCTTTCTTT	CASSNSGGTGNTEAFF	TRBD1	many	TRBV7-9	TRBJ1-1
TGCGCCAGCAGCCAAGTACCTAGCGGGGGGGTGGAGCAGTTCTTC	CASSQVPSGGVEQFF	TRBD2	few	TRBV4-1	TRBJ2-1
TGCGCCAGCAGATACGGGACAGGGGCGGGAGAGACCCAGTACTTC	CASRYGTGAGETQYF	TRBD1	many	TRBV5-1	TRBJ2-5
TGTGCCAGCAGCTTAGGTCCTAAAGACCCCACAGATACGCAGTATTTT	CASSLGPKDPTDTQYF	-	many	TRBV7-9	TRBJ2-3
TGCAGCGTGACGTCTCTAGCGGGACAAGAGACCCAGTACTTC	CSVTSLAGQETQYF	TRBD2	many	TRBV29-1	TRBJ2-5
TGTGCCAGCAGTTTACTGTTCGGCTCCTACGAGCAGTACTTC	CASSLLFGSYEQYF	-	few	TRBV27	TRBJ2-7
TGTGCCAGCAGCTTAGATATTAAGACCAAGTACTTC	CASSLDIKTKYF	-	many	TRBV11-2	TRBJ2-7
TGTGCCAGCAGCTTAGAGTGGACTAGCTTCGAGCAGTACTTC	CASSLEWTSFEQYF	TRBD2	-	TRBV7-9	TRBJ2-7
TGTGCCAGCAGCCTTACTAGCGGGAACTACAATGAGCAGTTCTTC	CASSLTSGNYNEQFF	TRBD2	many	TRBV11-2	TRBJ2-1
TGTGCCAGCAGTTTACCCGACCTAGGACAGAGTGAAAAACTGTTTTTT	CASSLPDLGQSEKLFF	-	many	TRBV28	TRBJ1-4
TGTGCCAGCAGCCCGGGGGGTGGGGCGGCAGATACGCAGTATTTT	CASSPGGGAADTQYF	TRBD2	many	TRBV7-8	TRBJ2-3
TGTGCCAGCAGGGCGATAAGGGACGGGAGCCCCGAGAGAAGGTACAATGAGCAGTTCTTC	CASRAIRDGSPERRYNEQFF	-	few	TRBV6-2/TRBV6-3	TRBJ2-1
TGTGCCAGCAGCGTACTAGCTGACCTAATGGATGAGCAGTCCTTC	CASSVLADLMDEQSF	-	-	TRBV28	TRBJ2-1
TGTGCCAGTAGTATAGATCGGACGGGAGTAATCTACAATGAGCAGTTCTTC	CASSIDRTGVIYNEQFF	-	-	TRBV19	TRBJ2-1
TGTGCCAGCCGGGACATAATTAGCAATCAGCCCCAGCATTTT	CASRDIISNQPQHF	-	many	TRBV27	TRBJ1-5
TGTGCCACCAGCAGAGCCCGCTATCTCAGCGGAAGGGACAATGAGCAGTTCTTC	CATSRARYLSGRDNEQFF	-	many	TRBV15	TRBJ2-1
TGCGCCAGCAGCCAAGACCTTCCTAGGGGGACTAGCAAAAATGAGCAGTTCTTC	CASSQDLPRGTSKNEQFF	TRBD2	many	TRBV4-3	TRBJ2-1
TGTGCCAGCAGCCCCGGCCCAGGGACCTCCTACAATGAGCAGTTCTTC	CASSPGPGTSYNEQFF	-	many	TRBV7-8	TRBJ2-1
TGCAGTGCGGTGGGACTTCCGAAGGTGTGGGAGCAGTACTTC	CSAVGLPKVWEQYF	-	many	TRBV20-1	TRBJ2-7
TGTGCCAGCAGTTACTCATGGAGACCCTACGAGCAGTACTTC	CASSYSWRPYEQYF	-	many	TRBV6-5	TRBJ2-7
TGCGCCAGCAGCTTGTCGTACCAGACAGGGTCCCTCTACGAGCAGTACTTC	CASSLSYQTGSLYEQYF	TRBD1	-	TRBV5-1	TRBJ2-7
TGTGCCAGCAGCGAGAGCCGGGACTTTCCCTTGGGCACAGATACGCAGTATTTT	CASSESRDFPLGTDTQYF	-	many	TRBV7-2	TRBJ2-3
TGCGCCAGCAGCTTGGCGACGTCTTATGAGCAGTTCTTC	CASSLATSYEQFF	-	many	TRBV5-1	TRBJ2-1
TGTGCCAGCAGTTATGATAGGGCGTTCACTGGAGCTTTCTTT	CASSYDRAFTGAFF	-	few	TRBV6-5	TRBJ1-1
TGTGCCAGCAGTTTCCTCGGGGGGACAGGGTTTGTCGAGCAGTACTTC	CASSFLGGTGFVEQYF	TRBD1	-	TRBV27	TRBJ2-7
TGTGCCACCTCAGGGCACCGAATCCACGAGCAGTACTTC	CATSGHRIHEQYF	-	-	TRBV7-9	TRBJ2-7
TGCAGTGCTAGGGGTACGGGACTAGCGGGAGTAGATACGCAGTATTTT	CSARGTGLAGVDTQYF	TRBD2	many	TRBV20-1	TRBJ2-3
TGTGCCAGCAGCCAGGTGGGGTCGGACGAGCAGTACTTC	CASSQVGSDEQYF	-	many	TRBV7-6	TRBJ2-7